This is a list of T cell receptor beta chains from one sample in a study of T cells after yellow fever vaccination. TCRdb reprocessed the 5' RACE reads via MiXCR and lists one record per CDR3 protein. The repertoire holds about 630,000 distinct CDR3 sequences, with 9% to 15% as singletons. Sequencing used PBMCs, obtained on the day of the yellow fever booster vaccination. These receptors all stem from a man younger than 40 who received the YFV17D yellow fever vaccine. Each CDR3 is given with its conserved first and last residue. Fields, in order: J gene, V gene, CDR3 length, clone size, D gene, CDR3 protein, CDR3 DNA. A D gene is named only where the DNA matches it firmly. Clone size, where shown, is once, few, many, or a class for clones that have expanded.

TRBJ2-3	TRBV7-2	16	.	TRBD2	CASSTGLAGGGDTQYF	TGTGCCAGCAGCACGGGACTAGCGGGAGGCGGAGATACGCAGTATTTT
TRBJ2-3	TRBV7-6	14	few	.	CASSWGADTDTQYF	TGTGCCAGCAGCTGGGGGGCAGACACAGATACGCAGTATTTT
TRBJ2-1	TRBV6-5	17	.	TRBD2	CASSYSKGTSGKTEQFF	TGTGCCAGCAGTTACTCGAAAGGGACTAGCGGGAAAACTGAGCAGTTCTTC
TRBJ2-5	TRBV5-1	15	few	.	CASSFGTSDQETQYF	TGCGCCAGCAGCTTTGGGACATCGGACCAAGAGACCCAGTACTTC
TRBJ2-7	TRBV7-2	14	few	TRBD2	CASSSGLAGVSQYF	TGTGCCAGCAGCTCGGGACTAGCGGGAGTCTCGCAGTACTTC
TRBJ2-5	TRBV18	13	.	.	CATSGRLGETQYF	TGTGCCACTTCTGGGAGACTAGGGGAGACCCAGTACTTC
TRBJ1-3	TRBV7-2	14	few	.	CASSLGNSGNTIYF	TGTGCCAGCAGCTTGGGAAACTCTGGAAACACCATATATTTT
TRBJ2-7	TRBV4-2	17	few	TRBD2	CASSQVGLADSSYEQYF	TGTGCCAGCAGCCAAGTTGGCCTAGCGGATTCTTCCTACGAGCAGTACTTC
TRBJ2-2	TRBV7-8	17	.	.	CASSLAGTGSNTGELFF	TGTGCCAGCAGCTTAGCGGGAACAGGTTCGAACACCGGGGAGCTGTTTTTT
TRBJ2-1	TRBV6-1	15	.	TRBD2	CASSERTSIHNEQFF	TGTGCCAGCAGTGAAAGGACTAGTATCCACAATGAGCAGTTCTTC
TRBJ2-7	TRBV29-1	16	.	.	CSAIKGQGTSSYEQYF	TGCAGCGCGATAAAAGGACAGGGGACTAGCTCCTACGAGCAGTACTTC
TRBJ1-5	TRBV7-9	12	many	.	CASSPPNQPQHF	TGTGCCAGCAGCCCTCCGAATCAGCCCCAGCATTTT
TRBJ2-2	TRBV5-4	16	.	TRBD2	CASSLVAAGAPGELFF	TGTGCCAGCAGCTTGGTCGCAGCGGGAGCTCCCGGGGAGCTGTTTTTT
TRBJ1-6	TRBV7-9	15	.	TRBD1	CASSLEGTGDSPLHF	TGTGCCAGCAGCTTAGAAGGGACAGGGGATTCACCCCTCCACTTT
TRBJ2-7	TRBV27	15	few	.	CASSYQARAGYEQYF	TGTGCCAGCAGTTATCAAGCGAGAGCCGGCTACGAGCAGTACTTC
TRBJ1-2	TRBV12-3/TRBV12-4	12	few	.	CASSPQDYGYTF	TGTGCCAGCAGCCCTCAAGACTATGGCTACACCTTC
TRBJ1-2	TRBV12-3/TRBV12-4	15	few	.	CASSLRRPGDYGYTF	TGTGCCAGCAGCCTGAGACGGCCTGGGGACTATGGCTACACCTTC
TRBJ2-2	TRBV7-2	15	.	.	CASSVSAGSTGELFF	TGTGCCAGCAGCGTCTCGGCCGGGTCCACCGGGGAGCTGTTTTTT
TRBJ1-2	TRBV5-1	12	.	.	CASRDPAYGYTF	TGCGCCAGCAGGGATCCGGCTTATGGCTACACCTTC
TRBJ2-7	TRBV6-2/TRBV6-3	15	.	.	CASTQTEGRGYEQYF	TGTGCCAGCACTCAAACGGAAGGCCGTGGCTACGAGCAGTACTTC
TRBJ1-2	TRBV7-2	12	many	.	CASSSDSYGYTF	TGCGCCAGCAGCTCCGACAGCTATGGCTACACCTTC
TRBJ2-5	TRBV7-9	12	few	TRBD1	CATWDSQETQYF	TGTGCCACCTGGGACAGCCAAGAGACCCAGTACTTC
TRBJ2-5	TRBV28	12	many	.	CASSSSMETQYF	TGTGCCAGCAGCTCCAGCATGGAGACCCAGTACTTC
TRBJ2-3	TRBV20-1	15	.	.	CSAHMSRISTDTQYF	TGCAGTGCCCACATGTCCCGGATTTCCACAGATACGCAGTATTTT
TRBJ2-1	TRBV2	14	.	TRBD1	CASSAGTAYNEQFF	TGTGCCAGCAGTGCCGGGACAGCCTACAATGAGCAGTTCTTC
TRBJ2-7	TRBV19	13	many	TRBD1	CASRDRGSYEQYF	TGTGCCAGTCGGGACAGGGGGTCCTACGAGCAGTACTTC
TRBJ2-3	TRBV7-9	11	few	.	CASWGLDTQYF	TGTGCCAGCTGGGGGCTAGATACGCAGTATTTT
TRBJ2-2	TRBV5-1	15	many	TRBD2	CASSPGLELAGELFF	TGCGCCAGCAGCCCGGGACTAGAACTCGCCGGGGAGCTGTTTTTT